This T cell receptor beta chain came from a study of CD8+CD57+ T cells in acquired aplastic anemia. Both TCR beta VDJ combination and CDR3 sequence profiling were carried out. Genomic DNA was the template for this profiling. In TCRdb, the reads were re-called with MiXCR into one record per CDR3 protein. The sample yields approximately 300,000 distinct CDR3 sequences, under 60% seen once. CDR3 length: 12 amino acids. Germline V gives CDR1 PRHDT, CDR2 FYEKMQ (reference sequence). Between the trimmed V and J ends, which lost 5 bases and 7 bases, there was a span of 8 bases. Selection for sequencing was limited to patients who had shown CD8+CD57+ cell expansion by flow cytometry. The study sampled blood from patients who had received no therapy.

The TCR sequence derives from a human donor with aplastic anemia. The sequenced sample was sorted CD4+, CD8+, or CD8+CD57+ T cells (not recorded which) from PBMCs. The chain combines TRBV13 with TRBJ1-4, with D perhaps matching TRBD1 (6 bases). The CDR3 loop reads CASSQGSEKLFF. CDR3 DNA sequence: TGTGCCAGCAGCCAGGGGAGTGAAAAACTGTTTTTT. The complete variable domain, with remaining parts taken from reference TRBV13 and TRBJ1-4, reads AAGVIQSPRHLIKEKRETATLKCYPIPRHDTVYWYQQGPGQDPQFLISFYEKMQSDKGSIPDRFSAQQFSDYHSELNMSSLELGDSALYFCASSQGSEKLFFGSGTQLSVL.